This T cell receptor (beta chain) was observed in a study of cytomegalovirus exposure and HLA in healthy donors. Study-wide results and limits: The productive fraction for most TCR beta V segments was about 87% or about 30% in an earlier analysis. Roughly uniform sequencing depth across donors was assumed, possibly incorrectly.

Comment on this clone: What it recognizes is unknown.

Both 60 Vbeta primers and 13 Jbeta primers went into the PCR. The assay was immunoSEQ multiplex PCR, and TCRdb's table has in-frame clones only and misses some. The sample records 130,000 to 150,000 clones, over 65% being singletons. The CDR3 extends over 12 amino acids. CDR1 and CDR2 (germline): SEHNR, FQNEAQ (reference sequence). V was trimmed by 5 bases and J by 1 base, leaving 5 bases between them. The sequence was obtained from a middle-aged man in good health and CMV-seropositive. Sequencing used PBMCs. This rearrangement joins TRBV7-9 to TRBJ1-1, with D unresolved. CDR3 nucleotides: TGTGCCAGCAGCCAACAGAACACTGAAGCTTTCTTT. This encodes CASSQQNTEAFF.